The 27 T cell receptor beta chains below all came from one sample that was sequenced in a study of identifying expanded T cells in peripheral blood. Assay: immunoSEQ multiplex PCR; the TCRdb copy retains only in-frame clones and omits some. Here the sample spans over 65,000 clones, 85% to 90% being singletons. The sequenced sample was blood. The receptors were sampled from a person aged 18-69 years in good health.

The sample holds one count of this clone. The rearrangement links TRBV25-1 to TRBJ2-1; 7 bases agree with TRBD2. This CDR3 contains 15 residues. Germline V gives CDR1 MGHDK, CDR2 SYGVNS. V gave up 4 bases and J gave up 7 bases; unmatched junction bases: 10. The CDR3 region is CASSVILGAGNEQFF. For the CDR3, the DNA is TGTGCCAGCAGTGTTATTTTGGGAGCGGGAAATGAGCAGTTCTTC.

This chain joins TRBV5-1 and TRBJ1-1; weak D call: TRBD1 (6 bases). The CDR3 loop spans 14 amino acids. V lost 4 bases and J lost 1, with 11 bases in between. Germline V gives CDR1 SGHRS, CDR2 YFSETQ. CDR3 protein: CASSIGQWNTEAFF. CDR3 coding DNA: TGCGCCAGCAGCATCGGACAGTGGAACACTGAAGCTTTCTTT.

The V call is TRBV7-9, the J call TRBJ1-6; D not certain. In germline, CDR1 is SEHNR, CDR2 FQNEAQ (reference sequence). The CDR3 is 13 amino acids. The V end lost 4 bases, the J end lost 6 bases, and 7 bases lay between the germline ends. The CDR3 region is CASSSQINSPLHF. In DNA form, the CDR3 reads TGTGCCAGCAGCTCCCAAATTAATTCACCCCTCCACTTT.

CDR3 coding DNA: TGTGCCACCAGCAGAGATCAACGGGGTGACGAGACCCAGTACTTC. It yields the protein CATSRDQRGDETQYF. J is TRBJ2-5 and V is TRBV15, with D possibly being TRBD2 (5 bases). Trimming took 0 bases from V and 5 from J, leaving 13 bases between them. In germline, CDR1 is LNHNV, CDR2 YYDKDF (reference sequence). CDR3 length: 15 amino acids.

The V call is TRBV5-4, the J call TRBJ2-5, with D possibly being TRBD2 (5 bases). Trimming left V 5 bases short and J 4 bases short, with 18 bases between. This CDR3 spans 15 amino acids. Looked up from germline, CDR1 is SGHNT and CDR2 is YYREEE (reference sequence). CDR3 sequence (DNA): TGTGCCAGCAGTCCTCCCCCCGGGGAAGGAGAGACCCAGTACTTC. Protein sequence: CASSPPPGEGETQYF.

The V gene is TRBV6-5, the J gene TRBJ2-7; D is possibly TRBD1 (6 bases). CDR3 length: 15 residues. Germline V gives CDR1 MNHEY, CDR2 SVGAGI. Trimming pared 6 bases from V and 2 bases from J, leaving 17 bases between. This CDR3 is CASRRGTNLAYEQYF. The CDR3 coding sequence is TGTGCCAGCAGGAGGGGGACCAACTTAGCCTACGAGCAGTACTTC.

The V and J genes are TRBV29-1 and TRBJ1-1, with D possibly TRBD1 on 6 matching bases. The CDR3 has 13 amino acids. Per the germline V gene, CDR1 is SQVTM and CDR2 is ANQGSEA. Trimming shortened V by 2 bases and J by 1 base, and 8 bases separated the two germline ends. The CDR3 spells CSVETGQNTEAFF. CDR3 DNA sequence: TGCAGCGTTGAAACAGGGCAGAACACTGAAGCTTTCTTT.

V and J are TRBV12-5 and TRBJ1-2, with D tentatively TRBD1 (5 bases). The CDR3 is made up of 14 amino acids. V lost 4 bases to trimming and J lost 4 bases, with 13 bases between them. Germline lookup yields CDR1 LGHNT and CDR2 FRNRAP. DNA of the CDR3: TGTGCTAGTGGTTCCCTAACAGGTGCCTATGGCTACACCTTC. It yields the protein CASGSLTGAYGYTF.

The V call is TRBV19, the J call TRBJ1-4; D might be TRBD1 (6 bases). This CDR3 has 15 amino acids. Trimming took off 4 bases at V and 8 bases at J, with 17 bases between the two ends. Germline loops: CDR1 LNHDA, CDR2 SQIVND (reference sequence). As DNA, the CDR3 is TGTGCCAGTAGTACCGAGACAGGTGGCCGGGAAAAACTGTTTTTT. Amino acids: CASSTETGGREKLFF. The whole variable domain, remainder taken from reference TRBV19 and TRBJ1-4, is DGGITQSPKYLFRKEGQNVTLSCEQNLNHDAMYWYRQDPGQGLRLIYYSQIVNDFQKGDIAEGYSVSREKKESFPLTVTSAQKNPTAFYLCASSTETGGREKLFFGSGTQLSVL.

The chain employs TRBV7-8 and TRBJ1-1; D is unresolved. The V gene's germline CDR1 is SGHVS and CDR2 FQNEAQ. The V end was cut by 5 bases, the J end by 0 bases, with 7 bases between. CDR3 size: 13 residues. Here the CDR3 reads CASSRELNTEAFF. As DNA, the CDR3 is TGTGCCAGCAGCCGCGAGTTGAACACTGAAGCTTTCTTT.

The chain joins TRBV30 to TRBJ1-1; no firm D call. The V and J ends lost 3 bases and 0 bases respectively, with 8 bases between them. The CDR3 extends over 13 amino acids. Germline V CDR1 and CDR2: GTSNPN, SVGIG (reference sequence). Written as DNA, the CDR3 is TGTGCCTGGAGGACTTCGCTGAACACTGAAGCTTTCTTT. Its translation is CAWRTSLNTEAFF.

This chain links TRBV5-1 with TRBJ2-2, with 8 bases fitting TRBD1. V lost 0 bases, J lost 6 bases, and 13 bases stayed unmatched. Germline CDR1 reads SGHRS; CDR2 reads YFSETQ. The CDR3 has 18 residues. This CDR3 is CASSLEQGEGSLPGELFF. CDR3 nucleotides: TGCGCCAGCAGCTTGGAACAGGGGGAAGGTAGTTTGCCCGGGGAGCTGTTTTTT.

This chain joins TRBV11-3 and TRBJ2-5, with 9 positions matching TRBD1. Germline CDR1 is SGHNT and CDR2 is YENEEA. The CDR3 totals 16 residues. With 0 bases clipped from V and 4 bases from J, the junction kept 6 bases outside the gene matches. CDR3 amino acids: CASSLDWDREGETQYF. CDR3 nucleotides: TGTGCCAGCAGCTTAGATTGGGACAGGGAGGGAGAGACCCAGTACTTC. The full variable domain, with the rest looked up from reference TRBV11-3 and TRBJ2-5, is EAGVVQSPRYKIIEKKQPVAFWCNPISGHNTLYWYLQNLGQGPELLIRYENEEAVDDSQLPKDRFSAERLKGVDSTLKIQPAELGDSAVYLCASSLDWDREGETQYFGPGTRLLVL.

The V and J genes are TRBV9 and TRBJ2-7; the D gene could be TRBD1 or TRBD2 (6 bases each). Trimming took off 0 bases at V and 4 bases at J, with 17 bases between the two ends. Germline CDR1 and CDR2: SGDLS and YYNGEE. The CDR3 runs 16 residues. CDR3 amino acids: CASSVDPGGMGYEQYF. DNA for the CDR3: TGTGCCAGCAGCGTAGATCCCGGGGGCATGGGTTACGAGCAGTACTTC.

The V call is TRBV19, the J call TRBJ1-1; D is unresolved. Germline V gene data show CDR1 as LNHDA and CDR2 as SQIVND (reference sequence). The CDR3 contains 13 residues. The ends were cut back, 6 bases at V and 1 base at J, with 9 bases in the middle. The CDR3 DNA follows: TGTGCCAGTAGAGTCTGGAAGAACACTGAAGCTTTCTTT. Encoded protein: CASRVWKNTEAFF.

The V call is TRBV6-6, the J call TRBJ1-2; 7 nucleotides line up with TRBD1. V lost 5 bases to trimming and J lost 3 bases; unmatched junction nucleotides: 9. CDR3 length: 15 residues. Per germline, CDR1 MNHNY and CDR2 SVGAGI (reference sequence). CDR3 protein: CASSARGQGDYGYTF. CDR3 coding DNA: TGTGCCAGCAGTGCCCGTGGGCAGGGGGACTATGGCTACACCTTC.

The chain links TRBV28 to TRBJ1-2; no clear D. Trimming took off 7 bases at V and 2 bases at J, with 11 bases between the two ends. The germline V gene encodes CDR1 MDHEN and CDR2 SYDVKM. CDR3 length: 13 residues. The CDR3 here is CASTHGVNYGYTF. For the CDR3, the DNA is TGTGCCAGCACCCATGGGGTCAACTATGGCTACACCTTC.

This chain connects TRBV2 to TRBJ1-4; D might be TRBD1 (5 bases). Germline-derived CDR1 and CDR2 are SNHLY and FYNNEI. This CDR3 contains 13 residues. Between the trimmed V and J ends, which lost 7 bases and 7 bases, there was a span of 13 bases. The CDR3 nucleotides read TGTGCCAGCAAGGGTCCAGGGACTGAAAAACTGTTTTTT. Translated: CASKGPGTEKLFF.

This sequence joins TRBV30 and TRBJ1-2; no firm D call. The CDR3 sequence is 17 residues long. The V and J ends lost 4 bases and 4 bases respectively, with 25 bases between them. Germline lookup yields CDR1 GTSNPN and CDR2 SVGIG (reference sequence). CDR3 loop: CAWIEPAGPTWRYGYTF. The DNA of the CDR3 is TGTGCCTGGATCGAACCGGCGGGTCCCACTTGGCGCTATGGCTACACCTTC.

The table lists this clone with a count of one. Here the CDR3 DNA reads TGTGCCAGCAGAACGGGACAGGGTGCTCTTACTGGCGGCTACACCTTC. Its protein is CASRTGQGALTGGYTF. This chain connects TRBV27 to TRBJ1-2; 9 bases align to TRBD1. V trimming: 6 bases; J trimming: 8 bases; junction bases outside the gene matches: 16. The CDR3 is 16 amino acids. Germline V gene data show CDR1 as MNHEY and CDR2 as SMNVEV (reference sequence).

V gene TRBV30 combines with J gene TRBJ1-2; weak D call: TRBD1 (5 bases). The CDR3 has 16 residues. CDR1 is GTSNPN, CDR2 SVGIG, per germline (reference sequence). Trimming stripped 1 base from V and 4 bases from J, with 19 bases between. The CDR3 sequence: CAWSAGLGRVRYGYTF. The CDR3 coding sequence is TGTGCCTGGAGTGCCGGGCTTGGCAGGGTCCGCTATGGCTACACCTTC.

The chain joins TRBV15 to TRBJ2-1, with 8 nucleotides matching TRBD1. The V segment lost 3 bases and the J segment 3 bases; nucleotides outside the gene matches: 4. The germline V gene has CDR1 LNHNV and CDR2 YYDKDF (reference sequence). There are 15 residues in the CDR3. This CDR3 is CATSRQGANYNEQFF. The CDR3 nucleotides read TGTGCCACCAGCAGGCAGGGGGCGAACTACAATGAGCAGTTCTTC.

The chain has TRBV10-3 and TRBJ2-7; possibly TRBD1 for D (5 bases). Germline CDR1 reads ENHRY; CDR2 reads SYGVKD. CDR3 length: 15 amino acids. V lost 0 bases to trimming and J lost 2 bases, with 11 bases between them. The CDR3 region is CAISESTGYPYEQYF. The CDR3 DNA sequence: TGTGCCATCAGTGAGTCCACAGGATACCCCTACGAGCAGTACTTC.

J is TRBJ1-2 and V is TRBV13; TRBD1 agrees at 9 bases. Trimming at V came to 5 bases and at J to 6 bases, leaving 10 bases not matched to a gene. The V gene's germline CDR1 is PRHDT and CDR2 FYEKMQ (reference sequence). This CDR3 is 15 amino acids long. The CDR3: CASSTRDRALHGYTF. As DNA, the CDR3 is TGTGCCAGCAGCACCCGGGACAGGGCTTTGCATGGCTACACCTTC.

The chain uses TRBV5-6 and TRBJ1-2, with 8 bases lining up with TRBD1. The J segment lost 8 bases and the V segment lost 4 bases, leaving 16 bases of the junction unmatched. CDR3 size: 16 residues. Germline values: CDR1 SGHDT, CDR2 YYEEEE. This CDR3 is CASSLLTPQGAGGYTF. Written as DNA, the CDR3 is TGTGCCAGCAGCCTCCTTACCCCTCAGGGGGCGGGCGGCTACACCTTC.

This clone showed up just a few times. The V call is TRBV2, the J call TRBJ1-1; no definite D call. The CDR3 has 13 amino acids. V lost 4 bases and J 1 base, leaving 7 bases between the germline ends. From germline, CDR1 is SNHLY and CDR2 FYNNEI. CDR3 in amino acids: CASSGRQNTEAFF. CDR3 in DNA: TGTGCCAGCAGTGGGCGGCAGAACACTGAAGCTTTCTTT.

The gene calls are TRBV28 and TRBJ1-1; D ambiguous. This CDR3 region has 12 residues. Trimming shortened V by 6 bases and J by 1 base, and 6 bases separated the two germline ends. CDR1 MDHEN and CDR2 SYDVKM come from the germline V gene. This CDR3 is CASSYWNTEAFF. The CDR3 region has the DNA TGTGCCAGCAGCTATTGGAACACTGAAGCTTTCTTT. Filled out from reference TRBV28 and TRBJ1-1, the complete variable domain reads DVKVTQSSRYLVKRTGEKVFLECVQDMDHENMFWYRQDPGLGLRLIYFSYDVKMKEKGDIPEGYSVSREKKERFSLILESASTNQTSMYLCASSYWNTEAFFGQGTRLTVV.